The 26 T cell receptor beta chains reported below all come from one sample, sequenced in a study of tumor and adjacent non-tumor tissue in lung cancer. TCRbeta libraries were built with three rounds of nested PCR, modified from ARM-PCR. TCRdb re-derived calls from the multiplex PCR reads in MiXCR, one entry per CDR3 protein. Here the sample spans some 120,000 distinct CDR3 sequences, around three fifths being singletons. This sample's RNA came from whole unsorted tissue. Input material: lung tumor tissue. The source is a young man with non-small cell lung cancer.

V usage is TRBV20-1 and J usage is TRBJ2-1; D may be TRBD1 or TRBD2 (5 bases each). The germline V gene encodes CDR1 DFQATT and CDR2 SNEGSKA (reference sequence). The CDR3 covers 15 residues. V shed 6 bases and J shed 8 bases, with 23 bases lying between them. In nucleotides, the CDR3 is TGCAGTGCCCTGATCGGGACCAGTGTTCTCCATGAGCAGTTCTTC. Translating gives CSALIGTSVLHEQFF.

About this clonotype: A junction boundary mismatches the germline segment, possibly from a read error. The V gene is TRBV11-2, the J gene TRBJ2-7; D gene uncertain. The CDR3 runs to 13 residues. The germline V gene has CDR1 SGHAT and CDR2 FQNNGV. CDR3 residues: CASSWVSAYEQYF. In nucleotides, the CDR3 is TGCGCCAGCAGCTGGGTATCTGCCTACGAGCAGTACTTC.

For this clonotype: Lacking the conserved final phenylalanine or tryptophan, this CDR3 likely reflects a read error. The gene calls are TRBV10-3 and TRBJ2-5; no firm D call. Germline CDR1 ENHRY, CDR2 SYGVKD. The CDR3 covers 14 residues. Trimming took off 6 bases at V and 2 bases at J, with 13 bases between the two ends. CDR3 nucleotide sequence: TGTGCCATCAGCGCTCGTAGCCTGCAAGAGACCCAGTACCTC. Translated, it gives CAISARSLQETQYL.

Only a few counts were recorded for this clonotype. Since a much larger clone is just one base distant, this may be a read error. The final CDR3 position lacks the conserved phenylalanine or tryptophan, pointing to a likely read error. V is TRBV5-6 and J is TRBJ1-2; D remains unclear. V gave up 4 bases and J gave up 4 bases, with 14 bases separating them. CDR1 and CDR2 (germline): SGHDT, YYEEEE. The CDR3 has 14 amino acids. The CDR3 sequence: CASSPGGGSYGYTI. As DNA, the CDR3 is TGTGCCAGCAGCCCAGGCGGCGGCTCCTATGGCTACACCATC.

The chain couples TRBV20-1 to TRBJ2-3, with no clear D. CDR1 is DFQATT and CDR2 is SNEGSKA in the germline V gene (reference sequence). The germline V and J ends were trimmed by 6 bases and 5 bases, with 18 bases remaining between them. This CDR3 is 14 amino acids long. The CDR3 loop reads CSAKARWNIDTQYF. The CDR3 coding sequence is TGCAGTGCAAAGGCGAGGTGGAACATAGATACGCAGTATTTT.

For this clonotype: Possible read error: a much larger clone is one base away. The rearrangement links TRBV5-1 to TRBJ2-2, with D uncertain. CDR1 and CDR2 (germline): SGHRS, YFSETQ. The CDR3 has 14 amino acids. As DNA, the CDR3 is TGCGCCAACAGCTTGGACGTCTTGGCCGGGGAGCTGTTTTTT. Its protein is CANSLDVLAGELFF.

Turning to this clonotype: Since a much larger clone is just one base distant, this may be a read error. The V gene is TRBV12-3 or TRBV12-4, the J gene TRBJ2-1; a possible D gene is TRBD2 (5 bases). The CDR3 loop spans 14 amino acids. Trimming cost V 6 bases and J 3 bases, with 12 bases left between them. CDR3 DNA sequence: TGTGCCAGCAGCCCAGCGGTGGGCTACAATGAGCAGTTCTTC. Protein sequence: CASSPAVGYNEQFF.

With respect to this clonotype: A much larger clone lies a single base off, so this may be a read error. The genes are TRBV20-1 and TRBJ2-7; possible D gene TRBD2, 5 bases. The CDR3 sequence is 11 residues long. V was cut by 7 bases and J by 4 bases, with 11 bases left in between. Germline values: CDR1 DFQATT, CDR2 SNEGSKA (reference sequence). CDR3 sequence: CSVARGYEQYF. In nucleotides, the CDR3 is TGCAGTGTAGCCCGGGGATACGAGCAGTACTTC.

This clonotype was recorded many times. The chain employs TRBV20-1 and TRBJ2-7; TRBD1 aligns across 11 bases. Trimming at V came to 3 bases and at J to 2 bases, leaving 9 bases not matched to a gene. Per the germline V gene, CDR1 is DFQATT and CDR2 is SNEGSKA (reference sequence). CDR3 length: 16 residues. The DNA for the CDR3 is TGCAGTGCTAGGACCCCGGGACAGGGGGTTCCCTACGAGCAGTACTTC. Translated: CSARTPGQGVPYEQYF.

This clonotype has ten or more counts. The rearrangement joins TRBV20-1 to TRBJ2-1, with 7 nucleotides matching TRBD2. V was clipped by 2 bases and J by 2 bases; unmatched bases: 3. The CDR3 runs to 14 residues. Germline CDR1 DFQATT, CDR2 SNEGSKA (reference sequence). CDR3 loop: CSARPGLAYNEQFF. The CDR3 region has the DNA TGCAGTGCTAGACCCGGACTAGCCTACAATGAGCAGTTCTTC.

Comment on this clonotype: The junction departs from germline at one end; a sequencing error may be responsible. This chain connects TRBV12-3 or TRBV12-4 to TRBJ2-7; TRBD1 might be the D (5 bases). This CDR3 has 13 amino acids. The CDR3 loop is CASSLQGCYEQYF. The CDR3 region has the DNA TGTGCCAGCAGTTTACAGGGATGTTACGAGCAGTACTTT.

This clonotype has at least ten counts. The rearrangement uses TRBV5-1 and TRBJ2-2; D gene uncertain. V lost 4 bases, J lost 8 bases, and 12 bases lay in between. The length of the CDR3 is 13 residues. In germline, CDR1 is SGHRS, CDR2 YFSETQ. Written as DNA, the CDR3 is TGCGCCAGCAGCCCTTCGCTTGAAGGGGAGCTGTTTTTT. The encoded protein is CASSPSLEGELFF.

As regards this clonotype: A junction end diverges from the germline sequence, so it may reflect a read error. The CDR3 here is CASCQDPRLINAGELFF. The DNA for the CDR3 is TGCGCCAGCTGCCAAGATCCCAGACTAATTAACGCCGGGGAGCTGTTTTTT. This chain joins TRBV4-1 and TRBJ2-2; TRBD2 is a possible D gene (5 bases). Germline assignment: CDR1 MGHRA and CDR2 YSYEKL. CDR3 length equals 17 residues.

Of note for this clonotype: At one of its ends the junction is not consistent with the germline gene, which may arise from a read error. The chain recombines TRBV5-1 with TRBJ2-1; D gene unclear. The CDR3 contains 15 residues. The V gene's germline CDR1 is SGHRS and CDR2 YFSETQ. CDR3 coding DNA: TGCGCTAGCAGCTTGGAGCGATATCTATACAATGAGCAGTTCTTC. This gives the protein CASSLERYLYNEQFF.

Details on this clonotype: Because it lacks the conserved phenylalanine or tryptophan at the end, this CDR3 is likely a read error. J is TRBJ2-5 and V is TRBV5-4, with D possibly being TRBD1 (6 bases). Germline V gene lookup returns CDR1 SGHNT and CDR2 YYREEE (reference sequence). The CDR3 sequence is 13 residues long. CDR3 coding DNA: TGTACCAGCAGCTTGGCAGGGGCAATGACCCAGTACTCC. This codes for CTSSLAGAMTQYS.

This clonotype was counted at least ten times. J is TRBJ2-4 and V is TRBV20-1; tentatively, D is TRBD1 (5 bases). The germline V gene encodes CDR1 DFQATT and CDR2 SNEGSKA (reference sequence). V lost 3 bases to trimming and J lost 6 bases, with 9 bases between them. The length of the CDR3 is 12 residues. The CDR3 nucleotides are TGCAGTGCTAGGGGTAGGGGAAACATTCAGTACTTC. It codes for CSARGRGNIQYF.

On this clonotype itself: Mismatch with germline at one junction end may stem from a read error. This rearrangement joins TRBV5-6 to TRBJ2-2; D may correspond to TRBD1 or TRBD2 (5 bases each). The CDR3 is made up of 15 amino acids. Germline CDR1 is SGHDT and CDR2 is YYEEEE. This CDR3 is CASSRTNANTRELFF. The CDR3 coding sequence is TGTGCCAGCAGCCGAACTAACGCGAACACCAGGGAGCTGTTCTTT.

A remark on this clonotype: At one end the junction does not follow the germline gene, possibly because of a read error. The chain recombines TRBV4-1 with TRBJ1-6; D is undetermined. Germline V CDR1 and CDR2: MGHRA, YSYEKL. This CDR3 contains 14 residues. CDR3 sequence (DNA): TGCGCCAGCAGCCAAGTTTCATGGACTTCACCCCTCCATTTT. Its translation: CASSQVSWTSPLHF.

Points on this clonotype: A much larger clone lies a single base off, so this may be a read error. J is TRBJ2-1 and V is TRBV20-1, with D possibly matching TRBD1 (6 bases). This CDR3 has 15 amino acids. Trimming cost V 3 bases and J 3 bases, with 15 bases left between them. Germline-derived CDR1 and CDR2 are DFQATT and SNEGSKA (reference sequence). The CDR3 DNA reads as TGCAGTGCTAGTCTAGAGACAGGTGGCTACAATGAGCAGTTCTTC. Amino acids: CSASLETGGYNEQFF.

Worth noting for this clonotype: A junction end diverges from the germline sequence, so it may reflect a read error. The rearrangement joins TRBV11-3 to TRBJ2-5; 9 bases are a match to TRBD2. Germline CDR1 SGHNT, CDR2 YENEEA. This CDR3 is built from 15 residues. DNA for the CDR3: TGCTCCAGCAGCTTAGAGGCGGGAGGGCAAGAGACCCAGTACTTC. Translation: CSSSLEAGGQETQYF.

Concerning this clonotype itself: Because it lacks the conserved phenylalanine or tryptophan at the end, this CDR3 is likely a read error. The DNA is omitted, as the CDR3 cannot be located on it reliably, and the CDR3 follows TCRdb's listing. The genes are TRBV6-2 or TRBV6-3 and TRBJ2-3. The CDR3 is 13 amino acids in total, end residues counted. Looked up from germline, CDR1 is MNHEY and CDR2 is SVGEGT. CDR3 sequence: CASSYSGPDTQCL.

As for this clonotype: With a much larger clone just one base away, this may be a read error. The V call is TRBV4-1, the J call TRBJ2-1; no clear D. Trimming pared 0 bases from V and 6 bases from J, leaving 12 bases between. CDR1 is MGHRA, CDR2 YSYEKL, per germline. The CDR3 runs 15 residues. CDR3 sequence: CASSQESPPFNEQFF. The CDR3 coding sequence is TGCGCCAGCAGCCAAGAATCCCCCCCGTTCAATGAGCAGTTCTTC.

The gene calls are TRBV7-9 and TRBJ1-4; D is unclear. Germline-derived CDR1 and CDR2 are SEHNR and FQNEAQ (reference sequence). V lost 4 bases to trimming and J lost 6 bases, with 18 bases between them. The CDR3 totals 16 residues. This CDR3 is CASSSDKEGPDEKLFF. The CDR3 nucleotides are TGTGCCAGCAGCTCTGACAAGGAAGGGCCTGATGAAAAACTGTTTTTT.

CDR3 in DNA: TGTGCCAGCAGCTTAGAACCCCAGGAGGGAAGAGGAGAGACCCAGTACTTC. Protein: CASSLEPQEGRGETQYF. This rearrangement joins TRBV11-2 to TRBJ2-5; D is possibly TRBD2 (6 bases). This CDR3 spans 17 amino acids. V was clipped by 0 bases and J by 4 bases, with 18 bases between them. Per the germline V gene, CDR1 is SGHAT and CDR2 is FQNNGV.

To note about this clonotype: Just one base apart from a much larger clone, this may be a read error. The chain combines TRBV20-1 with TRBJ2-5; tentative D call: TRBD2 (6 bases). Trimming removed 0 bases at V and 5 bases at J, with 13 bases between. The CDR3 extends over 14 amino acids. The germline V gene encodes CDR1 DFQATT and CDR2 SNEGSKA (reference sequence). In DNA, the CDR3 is TGCAGTGCTAGAGATCAAGGAGGGCTGGAGACCCAGTACTTC. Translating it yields CSARDQGGLETQYF.

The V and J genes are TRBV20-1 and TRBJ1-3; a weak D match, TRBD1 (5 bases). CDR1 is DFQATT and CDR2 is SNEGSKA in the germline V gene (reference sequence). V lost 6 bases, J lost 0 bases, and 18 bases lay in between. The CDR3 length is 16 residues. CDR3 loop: CSARSTGGGSGNTIYF. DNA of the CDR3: TGCAGTGCCAGATCCACTGGGGGAGGCTCTGGAAACACCATATATTTT.